This TCR beta chain originates from a study of T-cell reconstitution after alpha-beta-depleted transplantation in children. Per the germline V gene, CDR1 is DFQATT and CDR2 is SNEGSKA (reference sequence). The CDR3 covers 12 residues. V dropped 3 bases and J dropped 2 bases, with 8 bases sitting between them. Unique molecular identifiers tagged the TCRbeta library. TCRdb analysed the PCR reads with MiXCR anew, one entry per CDR3 protein. The table includes 450,000 to 600,000 distinct CDR3 sequences, around 20% detected once. This specimen was PBMCs from the stem cell graft donor, taken from the stem cell graft. The chain uses TRBV20-1 and TRBJ2-7; D ambiguous. This clonotype was sampled from a human donor who donated a stem cell graft to a child with acute lymphoblastic leukemia. CDR3 nucleotide sequence: TGCAGTGCTAGGGCTCGCCCCTACGAGCAGTACTTC. Amino acids: CSARARPYEQYF.